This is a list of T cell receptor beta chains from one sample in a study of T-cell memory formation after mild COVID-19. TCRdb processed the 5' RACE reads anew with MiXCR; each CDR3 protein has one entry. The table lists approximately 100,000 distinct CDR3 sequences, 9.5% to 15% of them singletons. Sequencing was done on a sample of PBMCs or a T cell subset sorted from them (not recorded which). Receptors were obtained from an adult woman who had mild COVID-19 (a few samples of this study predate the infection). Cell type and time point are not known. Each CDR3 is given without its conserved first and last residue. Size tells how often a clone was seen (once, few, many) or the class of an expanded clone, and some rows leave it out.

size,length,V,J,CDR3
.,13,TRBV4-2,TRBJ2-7,ASSQDKGGLREQY
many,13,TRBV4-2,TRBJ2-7,ASSLTPGDVGEQY
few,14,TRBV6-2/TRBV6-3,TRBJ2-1,ASSILGGGDYNEQF
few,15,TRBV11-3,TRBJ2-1,ASSLVGDPGTRNEQF
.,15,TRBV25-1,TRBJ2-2,ASSEFGDRVNTGELF
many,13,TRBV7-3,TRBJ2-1,ASSLSSVTSAEQF
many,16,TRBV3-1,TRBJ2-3,ASSPFPVDYTSTDTQY
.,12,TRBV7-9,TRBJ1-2,ASSSGTASYGYT
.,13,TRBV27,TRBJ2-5,ASRPLGTSQETQY
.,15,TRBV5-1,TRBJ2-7,ASSLGLYRSTSYEQY
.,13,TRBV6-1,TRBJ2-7,ASSPRRQPPYEQY
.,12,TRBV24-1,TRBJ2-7,ATSEDSYSYEQY
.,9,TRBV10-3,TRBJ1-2,ATRGGYGYT
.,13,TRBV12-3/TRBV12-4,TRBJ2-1,ASTITASETNEQF
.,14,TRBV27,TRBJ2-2,ASSFPQGELAGELF
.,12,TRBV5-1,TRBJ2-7,ASSLGWTNYEQY
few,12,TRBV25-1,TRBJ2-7,ASKGNSGAYEQY
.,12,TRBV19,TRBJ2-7,ASSMEMGPREQY
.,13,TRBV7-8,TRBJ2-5,ASSLGTGTGETQY
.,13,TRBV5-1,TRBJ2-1,ASAPGHISYNEQF
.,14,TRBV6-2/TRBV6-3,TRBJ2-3,ASSYSLAGLTDTQY
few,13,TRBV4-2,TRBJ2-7,ASSLGTSGFYEQY